The sequence of this T cell receptor (beta chain) was determined in a study of T cells in Graves' hyperthyroidism and ophthalmopathy. This clonotype appeared a few times. The source material, RNA transcripts, was used to amplify TCR beta CDR3 regions. Carried out on the TCR CDR3, a first-round RT-PCR used the HTBI primer set. A single record per CDR3 protein comes from TCRdb applying MiXCR to the multiplex PCR reads. In the table there are 300,000 to 400,000 distinct CDR3 sequences, around a fifth of which are singletons. Looked up from germline, CDR1 is SNHLY and CDR2 is FYNNEI. V was clipped by 1 base and J by 6 bases, with 10 bases between them. The CDR3 is 14 amino acids. Cells are PBMCs isolated from roughly 9.3 ml of fresh blood.

Material: blood. This sequence originates from a woman aged 45 to 65 with Graves' hyperthyroidism. The rearrangement joins TRBV2 to TRBJ1-5; a weak D match, TRBD1 (5 bases). The CDR3 is CASSEGQGSQPQHF. CDR3 sequence (DNA): TGTGCCAGCAGTGAAGGGCAGGGAAGTCAGCCCCAGCATTTT.